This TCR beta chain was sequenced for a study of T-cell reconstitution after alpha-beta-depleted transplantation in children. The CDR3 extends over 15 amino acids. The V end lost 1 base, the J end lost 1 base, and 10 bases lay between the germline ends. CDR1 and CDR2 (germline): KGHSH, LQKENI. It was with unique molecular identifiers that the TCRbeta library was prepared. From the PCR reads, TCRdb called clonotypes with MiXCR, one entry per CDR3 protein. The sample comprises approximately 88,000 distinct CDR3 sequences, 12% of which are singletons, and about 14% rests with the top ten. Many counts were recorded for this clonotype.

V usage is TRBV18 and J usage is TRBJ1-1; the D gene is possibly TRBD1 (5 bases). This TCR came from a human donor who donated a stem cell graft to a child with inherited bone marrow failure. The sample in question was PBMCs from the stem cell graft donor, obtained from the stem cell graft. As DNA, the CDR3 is TGTGCCAGCTCACCACAACAGGAACAGAACACTGAAGCTTTCTTT. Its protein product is CASSPQQEQNTEAFF.